One TCR beta chain is described in this entry. What it binds is unknown. This sample was included in a study of cytomegalovirus exposure and HLA in healthy donors. Study overall: Samples from HLA-typed donors yielded 85 million to 95 million unique TCRs in an early data release.

From germline, CDR1 is MNHNY and CDR2 SVGAGI (reference sequence). V lost 2 bases, J lost 4 bases, and 8 bases stayed unmatched. The CDR3 totals 16 residues. Whole-study findings and limits: Excluded: some indistinguishable V segments such as TRBV6-2 and TRBV6-3. Confirmation in vitro established that a few CMV-associated chains were specific for CMV antigens.

PCR primers comprised 60 Vbeta and 13 Jbeta primers. Sequencing was performed with immunoSEQ multiplex PCR; in TCRdb, only in-frame clones are kept and a portion is missing. This table holds about 83,000 clones, about 77% found once. The chain has TRBV6-6 and TRBJ1-1; 9 nucleotides agree with TRBD1. Sequencing was done on a sample of PBMCs. The sequence derives from a man in his 60s in good health and CMV-seronegative. In DNA form, the CDR3 reads TGTGCCAGCAGTTACCCCTCACAGGGGGCCAGCACTGAAGCTTTCTTT. This encodes CASSYPSQGASTEAFF.